This is a list of T cell receptor beta chains from one sample in a study of T cells in Graves' hyperthyroidism and ophthalmopathy. Each CDR3 protein gets one entry after TCRdb re-called the multiplex PCR reads with MiXCR. The sample yields roughly 500,000 distinct CDR3 sequences, about 15% seen once. Sequencing input: blood. These receptors all stem from a woman aged 30 to 39 with Graves' ophthalmopathy. CDR3s include the opening cysteine and the closing phenylalanine or tryptophan. A D gene is named only where the DNA matches it firmly. Part of the rows lack a size; the others show once, few, many or a class for expanded clones.

j_call v_call d_call clone_size cdr3_aa cdr3_nt
TRBJ2-3 TRBV5-4 - - CANLGGPILNETDTQYF TGTGCCAACTTAGGGGGGCCAATCTTGAATGAGACAGATACGCAGTATTTT
TRBJ1-5 TRBV7-2 - many CASSLRRAFGPQHF TGTGCCAGCAGCTTAAGACGGGCGTTTGGGCCCCAGCATTTT
TRBJ1-5 TRBV20-1 - - CSARGGPEQPQHF TGCAGTGCTAGAGGCGGGCCTGAGCAGCCCCAGCATTTT
TRBJ1-5 TRBV28 TRBD1 many CASSKRDRNDQPQHF TGTGCCAGCAGCAAAAGGGACAGGAACGATCAGCCCCAGCATTTT
TRBJ2-1 TRBV7-8 TRBD2 - CASSPGTSGSREQFF TGTGCCAGCAGTCCGGGGACTAGCGGGAGTCGTGAGCAGTTCTTC
TRBJ2-7 TRBV6-1 - few CASSQGPYYEQYF TGTGCCAGCAGCCAAGGACCATACTACGAGCAGTACTTC
TRBJ1-4 TRBV27 - few CASSLYGGTNEKLFF TGTGCCAGCAGTTTATATGGGGGAACTAATGAAAAACTGTTTTTT
TRBJ2-7 TRBV20-1 - many CSAWGPSYEQYF TGCAGTGCCTGGGGCCCCTCCTACGAGCAGTACTTC
TRBJ1-4 TRBV19 TRBD1 - CASSGGQHLRLATNEKLFF TGTGCCAGTAGTGGGGGACAGCATCTTAGATTGGCAACTAATGAAAAACTGTTTTTT
TRBJ2-7 TRBV20-1 - many CSATEGGYSYEQYF TGCAGTGCTACAGAAGGGGGGTATTCCTACGAGCAGTACTTC
TRBJ1-6 TRBV4-3 - - CASSRKGGNSPLHF TGCGCCAGCAGCCGTAAGGGGGGTAATTCACCCCTCCACTTT
TRBJ2-1 TRBV3-1 - few CASSQDHSYNEQFF TGTGCCAGCAGCCAGGACCACTCCTACAATGAGCAGTTCTTC
TRBJ1-2 TRBV5-1 - few CASSSRTENYGYTF TGCGCCAGCAGCTCCCGGACAGAAAACTATGGCTACACCTTC
TRBJ2-7 TRBV28 - many CASSGGGAYEQYF TGTGCCAGCTCAGGGGGGGGAGCCTACGAGCAGTACTTC
TRBJ2-7 TRBV5-1 TRBD1 many CASQDYRGPYEQYF TGCGCCAGTCAAGATTACAGGGGCCCCTACGAGCAGTACTTC
TRBJ2-4 TRBV3-1 - many CASSRAGSPWDIQYF TGTGCCAGCAGCCGAGCAGGGTCCCCCTGGGACATTCAGTACTTC
TRBJ1-4 TRBV18 TRBD1 - CASSPKRQGAEKLFF TGTGCCAGCTCACCAAAAAGACAGGGGGCTGAAAAACTGTTTTTT